The sequence of this TCR beta chain was determined in a study of T cell responses to AZD1222 COVID-19 vaccine. Sequencing used immunoSEQ multiplex PCR; TCRdb keeps in-frame clones, though not all of them. This table holds about 85,000 clones, approximately 87% found once. The CDR3 runs 14 residues. CDR1 is LNHDA, CDR2 SQIVND, per germline (reference sequence). V lost 4 bases, J lost 2 bases, and 9 bases lay in between. This sequence originates from an adult in good health. Sequencing used peripheral blood, obtained on day 0 of AZD1222 vaccination. This chain connects TRBV19 to TRBJ1-3, with D possibly being TRBD1 (5 bases). The CDR3 here is CASSSGGAGNTIYF. The CDR3 DNA reads TGTGCCAGTAGTAGCGGGGGGGCTGGAAACACCATATATTTT.